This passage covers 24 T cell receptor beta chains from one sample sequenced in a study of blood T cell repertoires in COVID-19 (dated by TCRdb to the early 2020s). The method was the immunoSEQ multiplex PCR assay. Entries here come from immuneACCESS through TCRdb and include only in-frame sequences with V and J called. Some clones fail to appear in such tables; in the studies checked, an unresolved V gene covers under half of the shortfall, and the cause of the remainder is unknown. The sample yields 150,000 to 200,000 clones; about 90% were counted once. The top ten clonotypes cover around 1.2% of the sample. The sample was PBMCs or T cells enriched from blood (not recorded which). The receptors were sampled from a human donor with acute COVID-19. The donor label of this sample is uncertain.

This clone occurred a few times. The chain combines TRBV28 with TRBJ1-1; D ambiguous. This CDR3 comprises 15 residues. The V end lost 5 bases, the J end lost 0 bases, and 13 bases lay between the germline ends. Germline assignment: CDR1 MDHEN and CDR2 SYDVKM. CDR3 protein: CASSPRHNMNTEAFF. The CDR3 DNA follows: TGTGCCAGCAGTCCTCGACACAACATGAACACTGAAGCTTTCTTT.

CDR3 nucleotides: TGTGCCTGGAGGGGGAGGGAATCGGGTAACATTCAGTACTTC. It is translated as CAWRGRESGNIQYF. V usage is TRBV30 and J usage is TRBJ2-4; 7 positions match TRBD2. V shed 3 bases and J 7 bases; nucleotides not matched to a gene: 9. This CDR3 region has 14 residues. Looked up from germline, CDR1 is GTSNPN and CDR2 is SVGIG (reference sequence).

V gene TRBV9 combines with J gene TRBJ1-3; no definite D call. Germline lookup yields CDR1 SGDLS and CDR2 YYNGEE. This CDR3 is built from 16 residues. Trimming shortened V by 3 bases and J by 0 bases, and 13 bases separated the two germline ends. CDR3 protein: CASSAHPASSGNTIYF. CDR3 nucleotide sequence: TGTGCCAGCAGCGCCCACCCCGCGAGCTCTGGAAACACCATATATTTT.

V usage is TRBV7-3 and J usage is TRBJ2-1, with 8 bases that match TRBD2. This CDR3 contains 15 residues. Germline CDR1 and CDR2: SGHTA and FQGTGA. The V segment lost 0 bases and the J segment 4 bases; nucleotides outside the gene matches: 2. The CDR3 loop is CASSLTSGDYNEQFF. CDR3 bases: TGTGCCAGCAGCTTAACTAGCGGGGATTACAATGAGCAGTTCTTC.

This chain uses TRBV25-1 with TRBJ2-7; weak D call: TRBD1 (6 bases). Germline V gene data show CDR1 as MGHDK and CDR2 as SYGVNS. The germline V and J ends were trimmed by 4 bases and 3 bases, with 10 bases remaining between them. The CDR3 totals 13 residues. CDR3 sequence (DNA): TGTGCCAGCAGTGTAACAGGGAGCTACGAGCAGTACTTC. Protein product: CASSVTGSYEQYF.

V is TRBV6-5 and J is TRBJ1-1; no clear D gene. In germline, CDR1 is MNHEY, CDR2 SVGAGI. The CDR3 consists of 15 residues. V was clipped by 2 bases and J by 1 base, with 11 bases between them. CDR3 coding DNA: TGTGCCAGCAGTTACGCCACTGGCGGGAACACTGAAGCTTTCTTT. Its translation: CASSYATGGNTEAFF.

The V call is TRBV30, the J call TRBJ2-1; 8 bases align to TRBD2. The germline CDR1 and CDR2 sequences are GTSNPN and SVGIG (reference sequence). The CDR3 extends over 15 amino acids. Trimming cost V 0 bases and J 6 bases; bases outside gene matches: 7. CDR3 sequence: CAWSVDGGASNEQFF. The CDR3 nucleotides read TGTGCCTGGAGTGTAGACGGGGGGGCTTCCAATGAGCAGTTCTTC.

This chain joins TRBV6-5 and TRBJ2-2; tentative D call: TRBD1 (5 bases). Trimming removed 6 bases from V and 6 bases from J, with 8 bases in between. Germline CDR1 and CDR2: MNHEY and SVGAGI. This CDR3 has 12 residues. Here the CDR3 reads CASRTGSGELFF. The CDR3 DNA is TGTGCCAGCAGAACAGGATCCGGGGAGCTGTTTTTT.

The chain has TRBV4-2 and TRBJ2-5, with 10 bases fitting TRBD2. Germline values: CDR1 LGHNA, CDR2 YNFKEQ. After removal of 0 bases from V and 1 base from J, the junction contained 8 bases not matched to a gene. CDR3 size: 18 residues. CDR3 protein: CASSQDLQRGGLQETQYF. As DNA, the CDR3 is TGTGCCAGCAGCCAAGATCTACAGCGGGGGGGACTCCAAGAGACCCAGTACTTC.

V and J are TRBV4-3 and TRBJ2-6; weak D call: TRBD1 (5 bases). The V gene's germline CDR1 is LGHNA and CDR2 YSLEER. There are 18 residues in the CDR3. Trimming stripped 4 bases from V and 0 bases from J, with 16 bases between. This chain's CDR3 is CASSPKTALSSGANVLTF. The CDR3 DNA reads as TGCGCCAGCAGCCCTAAGACAGCGCTAAGCTCTGGGGCCAACGTCCTGACTTTC.

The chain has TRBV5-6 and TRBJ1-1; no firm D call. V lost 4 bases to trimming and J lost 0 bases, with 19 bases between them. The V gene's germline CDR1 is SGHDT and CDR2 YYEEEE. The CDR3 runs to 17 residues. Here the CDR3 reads CASSPPPTEVLNTEAFF. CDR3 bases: TGTGCCAGCAGCCCTCCCCCCACCGAGGTCTTGAACACTGAAGCTTTCTTT.

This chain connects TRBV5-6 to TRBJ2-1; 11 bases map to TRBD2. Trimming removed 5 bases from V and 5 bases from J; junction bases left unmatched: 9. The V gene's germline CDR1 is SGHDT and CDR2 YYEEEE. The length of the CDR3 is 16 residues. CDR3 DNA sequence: TGTGCCAGCAGTTACAGAACTAGCGGGGGCCACAATGAGCAGTTCTTC. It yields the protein CASSYRTSGGHNEQFF.

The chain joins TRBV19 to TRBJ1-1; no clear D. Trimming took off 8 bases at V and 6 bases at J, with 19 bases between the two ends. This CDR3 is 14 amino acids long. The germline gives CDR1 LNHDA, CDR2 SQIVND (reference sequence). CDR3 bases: TGTGCCAGTTCGGAGGACGCCGGTGATGCTGAAGCTTTCTTT. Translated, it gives CASSEDAGDAEAFF.

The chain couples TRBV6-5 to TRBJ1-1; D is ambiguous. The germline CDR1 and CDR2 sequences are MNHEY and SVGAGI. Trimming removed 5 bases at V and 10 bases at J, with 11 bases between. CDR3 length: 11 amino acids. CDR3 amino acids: CASSNRQGAFF. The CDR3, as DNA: TGTGCCAGCAGTAACCGACAAGGAGCTTTCTTT.

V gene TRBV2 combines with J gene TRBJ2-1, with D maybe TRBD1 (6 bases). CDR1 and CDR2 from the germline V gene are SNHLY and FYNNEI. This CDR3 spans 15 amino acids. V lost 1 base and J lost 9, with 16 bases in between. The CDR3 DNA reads TGTGCCAGCAGTGAAGAATATTGGGGGCAGGGTGAGCAGTTCTTC. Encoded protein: CASSEEYWGQGEQFF.

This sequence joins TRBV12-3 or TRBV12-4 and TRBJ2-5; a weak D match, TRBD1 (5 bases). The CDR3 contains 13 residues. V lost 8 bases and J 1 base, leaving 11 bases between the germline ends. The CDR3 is CASGGASQETQYF. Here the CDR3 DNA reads TGTGCCAGCGGTGGGGCCAGCCAAGAGACCCAGTACTTC.

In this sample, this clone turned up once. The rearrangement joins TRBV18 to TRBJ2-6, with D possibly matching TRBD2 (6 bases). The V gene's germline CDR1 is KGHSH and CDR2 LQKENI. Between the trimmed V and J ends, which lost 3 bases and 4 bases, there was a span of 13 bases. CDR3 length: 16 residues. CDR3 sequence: CASSPLEGYGANVLTF. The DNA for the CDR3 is TGTGCCAGCTCACCCTTGGAGGGGTACGGGGCCAACGTCCTGACTTTC.

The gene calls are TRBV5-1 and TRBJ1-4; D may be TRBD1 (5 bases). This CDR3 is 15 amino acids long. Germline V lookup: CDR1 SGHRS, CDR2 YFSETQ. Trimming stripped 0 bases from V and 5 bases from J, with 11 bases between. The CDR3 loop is CASSLGQGKNEKLFF. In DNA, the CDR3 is TGCGCCAGCAGCTTGGGGCAGGGTAAAAATGAAAAACTGTTTTTT. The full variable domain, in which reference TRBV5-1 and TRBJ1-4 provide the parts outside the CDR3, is KAGVTQTPRYLIKTRGQQVTLSCSPISGHRSVSWYQQTPGQGLQFLFEYFSETQRNKGNFPGRFSGRQFSNSRSEMNVSTLELGDSALYLCASSLGQGKNEKLFFGSGTQLSVL.

The CDR3 loop reads CASSHGLVSYNEQFF. The CDR3 nucleotides are TGTGCCAGCAGCCATGGACTAGTCTCCTACAATGAGCAGTTCTTC. The rearrangement uses TRBV7-2 and TRBJ2-1; 7 nucleotides agree with TRBD2. The CDR3 has 15 residues. V shed 5 bases, J shed 0 bases, and the junction held 4 bases outside the gene matches. CDR1 SGHTA and CDR2 FQGNSA come from the germline V gene.

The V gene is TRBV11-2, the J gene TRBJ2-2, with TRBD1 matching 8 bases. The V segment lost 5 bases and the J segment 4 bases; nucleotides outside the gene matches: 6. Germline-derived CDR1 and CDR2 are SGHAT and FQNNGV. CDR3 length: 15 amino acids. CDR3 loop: CASSPWTGRTGELFF. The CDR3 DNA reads TGTGCCAGCAGCCCTTGGACAGGGCGCACCGGGGAGCTGTTTTTT.

The CDR3 nucleotides are TGTGCCAGCGGAGGCTCACCCCTCCACTTT. Its protein product is CASGGSPLHF. This rearrangement joins TRBV3-1 (or the pseudogene TRBV3-2) to TRBJ1-6; no definite D call. Germline CDR1 and CDR2: LGHDT and YNNKEL (reference sequence). CDR3 size: 10 residues. V was trimmed by 8 bases and J by 10 bases, leaving 6 bases between them.

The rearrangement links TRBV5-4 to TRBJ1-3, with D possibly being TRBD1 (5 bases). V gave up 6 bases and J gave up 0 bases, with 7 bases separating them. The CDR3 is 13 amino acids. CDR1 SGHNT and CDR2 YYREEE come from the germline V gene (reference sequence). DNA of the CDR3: TGTGCCAGCACCAGGGACTCTGGAAACACCATATATTTT. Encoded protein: CASTRDSGNTIYF.

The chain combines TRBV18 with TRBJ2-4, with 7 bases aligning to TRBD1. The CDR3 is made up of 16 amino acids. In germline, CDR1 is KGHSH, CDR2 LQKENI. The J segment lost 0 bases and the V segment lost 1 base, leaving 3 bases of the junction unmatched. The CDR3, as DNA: TGTGCCAGCTCACCACAGACAGGGATAGCCAAAAACATTCAGTACTTC. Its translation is CASSPQTGIAKNIQYF.

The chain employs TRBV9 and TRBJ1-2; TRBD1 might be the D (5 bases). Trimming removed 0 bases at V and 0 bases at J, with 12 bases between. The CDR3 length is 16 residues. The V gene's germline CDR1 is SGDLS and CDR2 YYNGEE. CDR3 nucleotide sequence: TGTGCCAGCAGCGTAGGCCTACAACAGGCTAACTATGGCTACACCTTC. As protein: CASSVGLQQANYGYTF.